These T cell receptor beta chains were read from a single sample in a study of identical twins. TCRdb re-analysed the 5' RACE reads in MiXCR, keeping a single row per CDR3 protein. Of about 490,000 distinct CDR3 sequences in the sample, approximately 16% were seen once. The data were also submitted as part of a second study, on yellow fever vaccine responses in identical twins.

Material for sequencing was CD4+ T cells sorted from blood. All receptors derive from a woman between 18 and 30 years old in good health. Each CDR3 is given with its conserved first and last residue. A D gene is named only where the DNA matches it firmly. Size tells how often a clone was seen (once, few, many) or the class of an expanded clone, and some rows leave it out.

DNA: TGTGCCAGCAGAAGTTTGGTTGGGCCCAGCACAGATACGCAGTATTTT
CDR3: CASRSLVGPSTDTQYF
V: TRBV27
J: TRBJ2-3
size: few
D: NA

DNA: TGTGCCAGCACCACTGGGGGGACCGGGAACGCCGGGGAGCTGTTTTTT
CDR3: CASTTGGTGNAGELFF
V: TRBV2
J: TRBJ2-2
size: NA
D: NA

DNA: TGTGCCAGCAGTTTAGCGGGAGGGCCATACGAGCAGTACTTC
CDR3: CASSLAGGPYEQYF
V: TRBV12-3/TRBV12-4
J: TRBJ2-7
size: many
D: TRBD2

DNA: NA
CDR3: CASSQEAELRVGNGIF
V: TRBV4-1
J: TRBJ2-1
size: many
D: NA

DNA: TGTGCCAGCAGCCGTGGGTCGGGGACACGGGCTGAAGCTTTCTTT
CDR3: CASSRGSGTRAEAFF
V: TRBV28
J: TRBJ1-1
size: NA
D: NA

DNA: TGTGCCAGCAGTTTGACAGGGGCCCTCAATGAGCAGTTCTTC
CDR3: CASSLTGALNEQFF
V: TRBV14
J: TRBJ2-1
size: NA
D: TRBD1

DNA: TGTGCCAGCTCACCAACCAGGGAGAACACCGGGGAGCTGTTTTTT
CDR3: CASSPTRENTGELFF
V: TRBV18
J: TRBJ2-2
size: NA
D: NA

DNA: TGCGCCAGCAGAGTGACAGGGGTTGATGAAAAACTGTTTTTT
CDR3: CASRVTGVDEKLFF
V: TRBV5-1
J: TRBJ1-4
size: NA
D: TRBD1

DNA: TGTGCCAGCAGTGTTCATACTAGCGGGAGAAGTTCCTACGAGCAGTACTTC
CDR3: CASSVHTSGRSSYEQYF
V: TRBV6-1
J: TRBJ2-7
size: few
D: TRBD2

DNA: TGTGCCAGCAGTCCCCAAGACAGAAACGGGCAAGAGACCCAGTACTTC
CDR3: CASSPQDRNGQETQYF
V: TRBV25-1
J: TRBJ2-5
size: few
D: NA

DNA: TGCGCCAGCAGCTGGACCGGGACAGGGAACAATGAGCAGTTCTTC
CDR3: CASSWTGTGNNEQFF
V: TRBV5-1
J: TRBJ2-1
size: few
D: TRBD1

DNA: TGTGCCAGCAGTACGCTTCGGACAGCTCACAATGAGCAGTTCTTC
CDR3: CASSTLRTAHNEQFF
V: TRBV25-1
J: TRBJ2-1
size: NA
D: NA

DNA: TGTGCCAGCAGCCGCAGGGGCCAGCAAGAGACCCAGTACTTC
CDR3: CASSRRGQQETQYF
V: TRBV4-2
J: TRBJ2-5
size: NA
D: NA

DNA: TGTGCCAGCAGCTTAGATCACACCGGGGAGCTGTTTTTT
CDR3: CASSLDHTGELFF
V: TRBV5-1
J: TRBJ2-2
size: many
D: NA

DNA: TGCGCCAGCAGCTGGACTAGCGAAAACACCGGGGAGCTGTTTTTT
CDR3: CASSWTSENTGELFF
V: TRBV5-1
J: TRBJ2-2
size: few
D: TRBD2

DNA: TGCGCCAGCAGCTTAAAAAGGGACAGTAGGGCAGATACGCAGTATTTT
CDR3: CASSLKRDSRADTQYF
V: TRBV5-1
J: TRBJ2-3
size: few
D: TRBD1

DNA: TGTGCCAGCAGCTTATCCCTCCTGGGACAGGGGAGCTCCTACGAGCAGTACTTC
CDR3: CASSLSLLGQGSSYEQYF
V: TRBV11-2
J: TRBJ2-7
size: NA
D: TRBD1

DNA: TGTGCCAGCAGCTCCCACAAAGGCGGGAGTGTTAGTGGTGAGCAGTTCTTC
CDR3: CASSSHKGGSVSGEQFF
V: TRBV7-9
J: TRBJ2-1
size: NA
D: TRBD2

DNA: TGTGCCAGCAGTCCCCGACAGGGCTTTGGCTATGGCTACACCTTC
CDR3: CASSPRQGFGYGYTF
V: TRBV12-3/TRBV12-4
J: TRBJ1-2
size: NA
D: TRBD1

DNA: TGCGCCAGCAGCCAACGGGACCTAGTGTATTCACCCCTCCACTTT
CDR3: CASSQRDLVYSPLHF
V: TRBV4-1
J: TRBJ1-6
size: few
D: NA